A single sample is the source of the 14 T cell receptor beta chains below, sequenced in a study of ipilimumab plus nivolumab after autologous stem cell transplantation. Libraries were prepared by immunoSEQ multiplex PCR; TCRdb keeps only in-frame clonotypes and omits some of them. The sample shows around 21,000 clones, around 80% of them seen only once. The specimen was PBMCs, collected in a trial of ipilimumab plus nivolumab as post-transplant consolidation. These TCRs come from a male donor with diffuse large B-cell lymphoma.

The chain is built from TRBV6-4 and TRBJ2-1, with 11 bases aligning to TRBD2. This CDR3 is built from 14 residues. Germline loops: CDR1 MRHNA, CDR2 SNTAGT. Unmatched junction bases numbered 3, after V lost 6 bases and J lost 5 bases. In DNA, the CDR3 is TGTGCCAGCAGCGTAGCGGGGGGGGACAATGAGCAGTTCTTC. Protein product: CASSVAGGDNEQFF.

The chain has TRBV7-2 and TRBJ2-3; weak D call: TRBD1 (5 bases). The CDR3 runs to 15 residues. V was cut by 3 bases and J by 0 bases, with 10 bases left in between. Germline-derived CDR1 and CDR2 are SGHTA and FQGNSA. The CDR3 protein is CASSFRQSSTDTQYF. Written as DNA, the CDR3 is TGTGCCAGCAGCTTCAGACAGAGTAGCACAGATACGCAGTATTTT.

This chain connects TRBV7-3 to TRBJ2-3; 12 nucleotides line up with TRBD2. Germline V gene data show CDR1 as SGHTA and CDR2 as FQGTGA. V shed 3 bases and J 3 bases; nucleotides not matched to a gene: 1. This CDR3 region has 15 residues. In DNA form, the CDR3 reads TGTGCCAGCAGCTTCCTAGCGGGGGGGACAGATACGCAGTATTTT. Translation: CASSFLAGGTDTQYF. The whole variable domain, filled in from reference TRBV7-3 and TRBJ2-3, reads GAGVSQTPSNKVTEKGKYVELRCDPISGHTALYWYRQSLGQGPEFLIYFQGTGAADDSGLPNDRFFAVRPEGSVSTLKIQRTERGDSAVYLCASSFLAGGTDTQYFGPGTRLTVL.

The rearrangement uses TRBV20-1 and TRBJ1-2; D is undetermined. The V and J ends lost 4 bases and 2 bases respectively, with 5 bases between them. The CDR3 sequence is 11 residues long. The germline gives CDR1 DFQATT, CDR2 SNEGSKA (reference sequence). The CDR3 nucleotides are TGCAGTGCTACGAGCAACTATGGCTACACCTTC. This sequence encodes CSATSNYGYTF.

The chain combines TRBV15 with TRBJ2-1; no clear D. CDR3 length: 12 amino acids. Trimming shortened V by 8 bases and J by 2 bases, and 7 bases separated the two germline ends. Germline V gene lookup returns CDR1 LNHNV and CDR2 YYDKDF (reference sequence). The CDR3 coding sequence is TGTGCCACCGCGGCAGCCTACAATGAGCAGTTCTTC. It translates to CATAAAYNEQFF.

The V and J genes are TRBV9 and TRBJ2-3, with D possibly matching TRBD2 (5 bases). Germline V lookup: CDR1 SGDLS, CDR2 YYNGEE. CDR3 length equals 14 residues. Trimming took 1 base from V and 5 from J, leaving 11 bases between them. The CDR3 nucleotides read TGTGCCAGCAGCGTAAGCGGAAAGGAAGATACGCAGTATTTT. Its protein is CASSVSGKEDTQYF.

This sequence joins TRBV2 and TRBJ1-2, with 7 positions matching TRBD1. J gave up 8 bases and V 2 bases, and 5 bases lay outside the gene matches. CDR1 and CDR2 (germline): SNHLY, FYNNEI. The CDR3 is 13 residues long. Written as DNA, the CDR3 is TGTGCCAGCAGTGAAAGGGGGCTTCGGGGCTACACCTTC. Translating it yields CASSERGLRGYTF.

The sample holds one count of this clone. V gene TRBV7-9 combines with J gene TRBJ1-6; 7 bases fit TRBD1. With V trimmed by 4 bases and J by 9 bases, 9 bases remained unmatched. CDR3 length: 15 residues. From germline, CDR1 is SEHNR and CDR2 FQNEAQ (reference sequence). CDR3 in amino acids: CASSSSGQAFSPLHF. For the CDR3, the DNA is TGTGCCAGCAGCTCTTCCGGACAGGCTTTTTCACCCCTCCACTTT.

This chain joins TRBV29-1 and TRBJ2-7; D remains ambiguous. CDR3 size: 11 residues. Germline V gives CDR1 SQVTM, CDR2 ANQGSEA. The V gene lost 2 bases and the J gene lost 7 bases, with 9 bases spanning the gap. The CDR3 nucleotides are TGCAGCGTTGAATCCTACCGGGAGCAGTACTTC. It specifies CSVESYREQYF.

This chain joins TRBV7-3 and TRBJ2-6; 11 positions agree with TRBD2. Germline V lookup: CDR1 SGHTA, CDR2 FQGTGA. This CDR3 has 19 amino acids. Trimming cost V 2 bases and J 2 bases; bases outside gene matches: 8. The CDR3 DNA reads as TGTGCCAGCAGCTTACGGCTAGCGGGGGGCCCCGCTGGGGCCAACGTCCTGACTTTC. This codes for CASSLRLAGGPAGANVLTF.

The CDR3 spells CASTVAMRTTDTQYF. Written as DNA, the CDR3 is TGCGCCAGCACGGTGGCGATGAGGACCACAGATACGCAGTATTTT. V gene TRBV5-1 combines with J gene TRBJ2-3; D remains ambiguous. Per the germline V gene, CDR1 is SGHRS and CDR2 is YFSETQ. V lost 6 bases and J 2 bases, leaving 16 bases between the germline ends. CDR3 size: 15 residues.

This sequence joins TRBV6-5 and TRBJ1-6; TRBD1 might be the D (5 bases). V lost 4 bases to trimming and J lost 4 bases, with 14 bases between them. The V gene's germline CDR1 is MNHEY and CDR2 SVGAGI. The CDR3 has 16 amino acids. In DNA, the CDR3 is TGTGCCAGCAGTTCTCCCATTAGGGGATATAATTCACCCCTCCACTTT. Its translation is CASSSPIRGYNSPLHF.

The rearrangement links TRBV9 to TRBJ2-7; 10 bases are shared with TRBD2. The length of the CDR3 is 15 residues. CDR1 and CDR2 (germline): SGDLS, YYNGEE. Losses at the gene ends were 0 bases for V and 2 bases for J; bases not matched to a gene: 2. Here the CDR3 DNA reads TGTGCCAGCAGCGTAGCTAGCGGGGGAGCCTACGAGCAGTACTTC. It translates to CASSVASGGAYEQYF.

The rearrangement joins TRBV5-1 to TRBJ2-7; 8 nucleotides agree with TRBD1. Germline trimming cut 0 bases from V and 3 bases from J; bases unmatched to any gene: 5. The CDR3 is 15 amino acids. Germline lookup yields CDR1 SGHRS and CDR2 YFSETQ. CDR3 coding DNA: TGCGCCAGCAGCTTGGAGGGACAGGTTTACTACGAGCAGTACTTC. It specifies CASSLEGQVYYEQYF. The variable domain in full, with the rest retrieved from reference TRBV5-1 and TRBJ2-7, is KAGVTQTPRYLIKTRGQQVTLSCSPISGHRSVSWYQQTPGQGLQFLFEYFSETQRNKGNFPGRFSGRQFSNSRSEMNVSTLELGDSALYLCASSLEGQVYYEQYFGPGTRLTVT.